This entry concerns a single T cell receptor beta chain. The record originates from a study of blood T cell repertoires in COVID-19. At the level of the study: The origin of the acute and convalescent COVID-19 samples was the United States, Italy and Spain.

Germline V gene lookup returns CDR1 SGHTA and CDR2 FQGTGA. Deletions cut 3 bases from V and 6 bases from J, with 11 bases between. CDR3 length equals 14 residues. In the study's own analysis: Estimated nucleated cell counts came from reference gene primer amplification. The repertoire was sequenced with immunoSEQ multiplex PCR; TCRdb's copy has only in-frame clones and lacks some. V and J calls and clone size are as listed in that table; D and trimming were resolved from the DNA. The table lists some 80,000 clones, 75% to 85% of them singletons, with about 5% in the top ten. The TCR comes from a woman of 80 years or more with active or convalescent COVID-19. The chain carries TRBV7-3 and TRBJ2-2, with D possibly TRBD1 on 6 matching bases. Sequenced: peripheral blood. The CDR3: CASSFGRGAGELFF. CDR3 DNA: TGTGCCAGCAGCTTCGGCAGGGGCGCCGGGGAGCTGTTTTTT.